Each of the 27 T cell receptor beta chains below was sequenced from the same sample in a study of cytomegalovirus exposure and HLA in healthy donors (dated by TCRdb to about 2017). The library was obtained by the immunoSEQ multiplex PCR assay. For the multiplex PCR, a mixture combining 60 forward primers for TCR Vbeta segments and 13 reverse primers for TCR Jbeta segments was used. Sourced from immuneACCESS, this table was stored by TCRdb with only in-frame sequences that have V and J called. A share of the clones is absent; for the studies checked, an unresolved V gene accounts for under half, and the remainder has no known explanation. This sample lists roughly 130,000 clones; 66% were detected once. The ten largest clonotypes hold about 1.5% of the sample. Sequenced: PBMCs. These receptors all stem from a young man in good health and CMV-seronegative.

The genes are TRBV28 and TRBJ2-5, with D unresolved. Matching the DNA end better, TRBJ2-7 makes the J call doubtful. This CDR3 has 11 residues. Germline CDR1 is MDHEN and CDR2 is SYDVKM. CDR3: CASSFSGEQYF. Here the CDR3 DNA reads TGTGCCAGCAGTTTTTCAGGCGAGCAGTACTTC.

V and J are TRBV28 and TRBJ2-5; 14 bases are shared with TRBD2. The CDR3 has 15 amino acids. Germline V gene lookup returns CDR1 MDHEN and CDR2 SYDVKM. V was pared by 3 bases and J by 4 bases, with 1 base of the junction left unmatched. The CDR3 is CASSLGTSGRETQYF. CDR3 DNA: TGTGCCAGCAGTTTGGGGACTAGCGGGAGAGAGACCCAGTACTTC.

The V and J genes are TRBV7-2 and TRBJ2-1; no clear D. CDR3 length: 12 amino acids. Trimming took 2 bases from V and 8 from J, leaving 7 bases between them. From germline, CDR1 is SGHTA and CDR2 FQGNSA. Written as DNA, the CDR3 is TGTGCCAGCAGCTTAACTGACTATGAGCAGTTCTTC. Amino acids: CASSLTDYEQFF.

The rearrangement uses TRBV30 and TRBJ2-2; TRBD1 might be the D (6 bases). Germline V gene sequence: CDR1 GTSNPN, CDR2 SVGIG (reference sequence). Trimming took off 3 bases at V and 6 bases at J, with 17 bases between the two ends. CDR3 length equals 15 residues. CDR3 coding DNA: TGTGCCTGGAGCTTAGGGGGTCCAGGGGCCGGGGAGCTGTTTTTT. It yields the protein CAWSLGGPGAGELFF.

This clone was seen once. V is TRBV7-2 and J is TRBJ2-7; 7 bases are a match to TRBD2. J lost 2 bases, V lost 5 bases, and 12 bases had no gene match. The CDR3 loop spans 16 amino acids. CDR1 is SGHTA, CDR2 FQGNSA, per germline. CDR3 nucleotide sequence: TGTGCCAGCAGCCCACTATCTAGCGGCTTGACCTACGAGCAGTACTTC. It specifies CASSPLSSGLTYEQYF.

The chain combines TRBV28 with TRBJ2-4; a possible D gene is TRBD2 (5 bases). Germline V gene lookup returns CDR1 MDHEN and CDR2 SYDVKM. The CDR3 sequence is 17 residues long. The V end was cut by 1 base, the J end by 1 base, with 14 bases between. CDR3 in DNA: TGTGCCAGCAGTTTATTCGAGGGATTGGGCGCCAAAAACATTCAGTACTTC. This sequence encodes CASSLFEGLGAKNIQYF. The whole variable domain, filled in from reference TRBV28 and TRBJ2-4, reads DVKVTQSSRYLVKRTGEKVFLECVQDMDHENMFWYRQDPGLGLRLIYFSYDVKMKEKGDIPEGYSVSREKKERFSLILESASTNQTSMYLCASSLFEGLGAKNIQYFGAGTRLSVL.

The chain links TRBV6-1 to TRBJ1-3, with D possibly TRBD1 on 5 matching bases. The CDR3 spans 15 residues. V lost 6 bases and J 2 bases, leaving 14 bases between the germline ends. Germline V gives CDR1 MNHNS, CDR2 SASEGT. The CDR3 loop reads CASRVGGGPGNTIYF. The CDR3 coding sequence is TGTGCCAGCAGGGTCGGGGGGGGACCTGGAAACACCATATATTTT.

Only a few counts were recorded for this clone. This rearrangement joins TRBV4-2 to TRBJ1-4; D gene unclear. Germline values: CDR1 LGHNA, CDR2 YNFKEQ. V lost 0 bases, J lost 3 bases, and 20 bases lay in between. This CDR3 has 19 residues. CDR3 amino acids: CASSQDFLSQASPNEKLFF. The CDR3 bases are TGTGCCAGCAGCCAAGATTTCCTGTCCCAGGCATCTCCTAATGAAAAACTGTTTTTT.

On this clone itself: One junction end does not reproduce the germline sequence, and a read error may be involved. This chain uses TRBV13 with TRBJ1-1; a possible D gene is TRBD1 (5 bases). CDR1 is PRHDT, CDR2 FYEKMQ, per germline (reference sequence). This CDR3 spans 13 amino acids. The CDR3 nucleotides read TGTGCCAGCAGCCGGGGGGAGGCCGCTGAAGCTTCCTTT. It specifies CASSRGEAAEASF.

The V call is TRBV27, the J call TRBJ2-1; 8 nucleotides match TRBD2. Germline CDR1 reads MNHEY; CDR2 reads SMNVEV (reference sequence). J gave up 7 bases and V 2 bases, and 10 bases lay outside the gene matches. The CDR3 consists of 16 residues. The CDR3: CASSLKREQRRNEQFF. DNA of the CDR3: TGTGCCAGCAGTTTAAAGCGGGAGCAGAGGCGGAATGAGCAGTTCTTC.

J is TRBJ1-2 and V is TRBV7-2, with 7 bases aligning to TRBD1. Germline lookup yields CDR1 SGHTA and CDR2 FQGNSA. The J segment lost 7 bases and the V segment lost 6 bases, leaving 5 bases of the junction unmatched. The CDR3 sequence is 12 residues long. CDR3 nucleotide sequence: TGTGCCAGCAGACAGGGGATTGCTGGCTACACCTTC. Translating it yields CASRQGIAGYTF.

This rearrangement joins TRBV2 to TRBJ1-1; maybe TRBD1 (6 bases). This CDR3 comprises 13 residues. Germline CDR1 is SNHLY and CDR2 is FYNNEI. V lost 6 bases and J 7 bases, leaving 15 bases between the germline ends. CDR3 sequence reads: CASSGTGPGEAFF. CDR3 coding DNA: TGTGCCAGCAGCGGAACAGGGCCGGGTGAAGCTTTCTTT.

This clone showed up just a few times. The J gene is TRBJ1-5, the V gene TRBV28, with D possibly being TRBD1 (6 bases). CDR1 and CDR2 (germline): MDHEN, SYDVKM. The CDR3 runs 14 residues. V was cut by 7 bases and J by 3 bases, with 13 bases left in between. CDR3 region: CASTGGQFNQPQHF. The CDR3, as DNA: TGTGCCAGCACCGGTGGACAGTTCAATCAGCCCCAGCATTTT.

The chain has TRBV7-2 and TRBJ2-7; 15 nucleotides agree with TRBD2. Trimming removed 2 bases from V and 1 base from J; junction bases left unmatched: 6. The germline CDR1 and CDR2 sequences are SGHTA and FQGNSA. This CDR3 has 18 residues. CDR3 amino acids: CASSLRTSGRVGSYEQYF. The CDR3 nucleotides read TGTGCCAGCAGCTTAAGGACTAGCGGGAGGGTCGGATCCTACGAGCAGTACTTC.

CDR3 protein: CASSSIGNTIYF. In DNA, the CDR3 is TGTGCCAGCAGCTCCATTGGAAACACCATATATTTT. The chain employs TRBV11-2 and TRBJ1-3, with no clear D. The V end was cut by 4 bases, the J end by 3 bases, with 4 bases between. Germline assignment: CDR1 SGHAT and CDR2 FQNNGV. This CDR3 region has 12 residues.

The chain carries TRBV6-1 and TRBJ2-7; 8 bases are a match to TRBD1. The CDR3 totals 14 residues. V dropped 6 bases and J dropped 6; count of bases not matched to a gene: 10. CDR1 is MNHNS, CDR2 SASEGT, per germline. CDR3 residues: CASREPTGESEQYF. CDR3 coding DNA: TGTGCCAGCAGAGAACCGACAGGGGAAAGCGAGCAGTACTTC.

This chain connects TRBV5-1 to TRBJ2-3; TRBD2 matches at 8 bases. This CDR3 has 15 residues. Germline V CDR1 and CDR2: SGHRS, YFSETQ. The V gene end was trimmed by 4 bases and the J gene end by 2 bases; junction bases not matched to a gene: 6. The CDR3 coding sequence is TGCGCCAGCAGCCCTGGACTAGCTCTCACAGATACGCAGTATTTT. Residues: CASSPGLALTDTQYF.

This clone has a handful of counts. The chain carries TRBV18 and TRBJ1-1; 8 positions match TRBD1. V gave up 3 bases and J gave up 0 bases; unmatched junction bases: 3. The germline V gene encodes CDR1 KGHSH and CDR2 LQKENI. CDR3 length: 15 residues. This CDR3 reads CASSPKDRVNTEAFF. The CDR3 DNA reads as TGTGCCAGCTCACCTAAGGACAGGGTGAACACTGAAGCTTTCTTT.

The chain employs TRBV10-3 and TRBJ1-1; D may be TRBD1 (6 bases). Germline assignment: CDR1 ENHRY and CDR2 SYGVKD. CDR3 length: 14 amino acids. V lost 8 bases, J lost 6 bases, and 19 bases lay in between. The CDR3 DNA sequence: TGTGCCATCCAACCGGGCAGGGGAAAAGCTGAAGCTTTCTTT. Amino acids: CAIQPGRGKAEAFF.

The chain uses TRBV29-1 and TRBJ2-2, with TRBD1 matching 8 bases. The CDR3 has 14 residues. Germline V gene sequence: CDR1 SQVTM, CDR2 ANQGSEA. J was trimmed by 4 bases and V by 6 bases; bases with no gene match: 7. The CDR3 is CSVEKQGVTGELFF. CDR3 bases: TGCAGCGTCGAAAAACAGGGGGTCACCGGGGAGCTGTTTTTT.

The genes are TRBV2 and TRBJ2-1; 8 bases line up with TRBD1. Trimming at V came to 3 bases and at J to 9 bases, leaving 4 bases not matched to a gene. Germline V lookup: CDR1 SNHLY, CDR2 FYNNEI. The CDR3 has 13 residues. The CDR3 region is CASSETGDGEQFF. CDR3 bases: TGTGCCAGCAGTGAGACAGGGGATGGTGAGCAGTTCTTC.

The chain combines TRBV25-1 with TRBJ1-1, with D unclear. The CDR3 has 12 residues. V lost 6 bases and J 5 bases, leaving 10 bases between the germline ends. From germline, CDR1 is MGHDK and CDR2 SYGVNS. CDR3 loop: CASSPGGTEAFF. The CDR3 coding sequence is TGTGCCAGCAGCCCAGGTGGGACTGAAGCTTTCTTT.

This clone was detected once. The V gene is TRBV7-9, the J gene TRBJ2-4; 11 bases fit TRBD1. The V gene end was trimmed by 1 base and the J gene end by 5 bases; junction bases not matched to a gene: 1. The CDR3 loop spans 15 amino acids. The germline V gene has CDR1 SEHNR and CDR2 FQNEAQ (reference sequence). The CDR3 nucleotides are TGTGCCAGCAGCTTAGTGGGACAGGGGGAAAACATTCAGTACTTC. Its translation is CASSLVGQGENIQYF.

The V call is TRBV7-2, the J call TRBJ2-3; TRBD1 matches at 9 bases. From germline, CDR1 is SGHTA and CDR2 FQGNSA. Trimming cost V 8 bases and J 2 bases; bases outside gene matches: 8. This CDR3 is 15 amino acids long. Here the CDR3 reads CASGPGTGITDTQYF. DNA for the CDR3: TGTGCCAGCGGACCGGGGACAGGGATCACAGATACGCAGTATTTT.

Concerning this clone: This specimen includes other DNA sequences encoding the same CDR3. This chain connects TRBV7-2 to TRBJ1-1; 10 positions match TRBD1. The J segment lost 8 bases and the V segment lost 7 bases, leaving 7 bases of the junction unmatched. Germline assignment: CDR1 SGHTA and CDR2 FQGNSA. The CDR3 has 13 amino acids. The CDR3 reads CASKTGGHGEAFF. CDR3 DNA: TGTGCCAGCAAGACAGGGGGCCATGGGGAAGCTTTCTTT.

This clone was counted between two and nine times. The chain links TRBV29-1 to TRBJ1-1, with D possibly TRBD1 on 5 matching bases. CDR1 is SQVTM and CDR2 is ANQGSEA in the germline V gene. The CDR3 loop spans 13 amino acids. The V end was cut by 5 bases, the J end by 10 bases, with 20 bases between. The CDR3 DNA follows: TGCAGCGTTTGGGACTCTTACGGCGGGGGAGCTTTCTTT. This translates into CSVWDSYGGGAFF.

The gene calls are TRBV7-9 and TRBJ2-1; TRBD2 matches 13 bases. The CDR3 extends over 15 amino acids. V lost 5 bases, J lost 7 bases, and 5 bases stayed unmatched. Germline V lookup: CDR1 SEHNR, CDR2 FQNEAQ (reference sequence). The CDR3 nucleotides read TGTGCCAGCAGCCGGACTAGCGGGAGAGGGAATGAGCAGTTCTTC. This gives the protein CASSRTSGRGNEQFF.